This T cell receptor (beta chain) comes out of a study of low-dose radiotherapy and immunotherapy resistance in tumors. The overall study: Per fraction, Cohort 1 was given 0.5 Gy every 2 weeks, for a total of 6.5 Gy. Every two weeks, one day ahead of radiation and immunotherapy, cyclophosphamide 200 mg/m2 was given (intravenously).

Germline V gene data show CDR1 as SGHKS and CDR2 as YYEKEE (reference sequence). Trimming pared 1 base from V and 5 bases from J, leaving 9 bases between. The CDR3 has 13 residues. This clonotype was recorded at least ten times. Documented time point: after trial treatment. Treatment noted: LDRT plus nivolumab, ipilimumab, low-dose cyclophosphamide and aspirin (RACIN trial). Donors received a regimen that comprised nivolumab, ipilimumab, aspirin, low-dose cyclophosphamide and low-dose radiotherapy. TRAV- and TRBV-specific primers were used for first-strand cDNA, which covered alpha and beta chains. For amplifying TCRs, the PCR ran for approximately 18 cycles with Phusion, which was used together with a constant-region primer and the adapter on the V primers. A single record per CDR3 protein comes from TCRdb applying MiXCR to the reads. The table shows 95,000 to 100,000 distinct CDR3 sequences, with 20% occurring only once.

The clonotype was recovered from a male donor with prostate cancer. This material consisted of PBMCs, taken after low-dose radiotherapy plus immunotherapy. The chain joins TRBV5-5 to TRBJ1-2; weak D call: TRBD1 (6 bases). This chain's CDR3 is CASSLWQGYGYTF. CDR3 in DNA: TGTGCCAGCAGCTTGTGGCAGGGGTATGGCTACACCTTC.